This T cell receptor beta chain was identified in a study of T-cell memory formation after mild COVID-19. In the study overall: TCR clusters mostly belonged to single donors.

With respect to this clonotype: Its antigen remains unknown.

Trimming took 6 bases from V and 7 from J; bases not matched to a gene: 12. The CDR3 consists of 15 residues. CDR1 SGHDT and CDR2 YYEEEE come from the germline V gene. Study-wide points: Most CD4+ clones that shrank were in CM and EM, while CD8+ ones turned up in EMRA.

TCRalpha and TCRbeta libraries used 5'RACE with constant-segment primers and UMIs. A single record per CDR3 protein comes from TCRdb applying MiXCR to the 5' RACE reads. The sample holds approximately 250,000 distinct CDR3 sequences, over 15% seen once. This chain uses TRBV5-6 with TRBJ2-3, with 9 positions matching TRBD2. Input material: PBMCs or a T cell subset sorted from them (not recorded which). The origin of this receptor is a young man who had mild COVID-19 (a few samples of this study predate the infection). Cell type and time point are not known. CDR3 coding DNA: TGTGCCAGCATCCTCTCCGGGACTAGCCCAAATACGCAGTATTTT. It translates to CASILSGTSPNTQYF.